The 10 T cell receptor beta chains given below trace back to one sample, sequenced in a study of T cell responses to AZD1222 COVID-19 vaccine. Sequenced by immunoSEQ multiplex PCR; TCRdb stores in-frame clones only, minus some. This table has 190,000 or so clones, more than 75% appearing once. Material: peripheral blood, obtained 28 days after the second AZD1222 dose. Receptors originate from an adult who received the AZD1222 COVID-19 vaccine.

The chain recombines TRBV9 with TRBJ1-3; D ambiguous. The V gene's germline CDR1 is SGDLS and CDR2 YYNGEE. V lost 5 bases and J lost 4, with 13 bases in between. The CDR3 loop spans 14 amino acids. The CDR3 sequence: CASSGAGRGNTIYF. The CDR3 coding sequence is TGTGCCAGCAGTGGAGCAGGTCGCGGAAACACCATATATTTT.

The chain is built from TRBV7-2 and TRBJ2-2, with D possibly being TRBD2 (6 bases). CDR3 size: 15 residues. From germline, CDR1 is SGHTA and CDR2 FQGNSA. V was shortened by 5 bases and J by 5 bases, with 15 bases between the two germline ends. The CDR3 loop reads CTSSTSQGGTGELFF. Written as DNA, the CDR3 is TGTACCAGCAGCACCAGCCAGGGAGGAACCGGGGAGCTGTTTTTT.

This clone came up a few times. The CDR3 region is CASSLANRETQYF. As DNA, the CDR3 is TGTGCCAGCAGCTTAGCGAATCGCGAGACCCAGTACTTC. The rearrangement joins TRBV7-2 to TRBJ2-5; D not resolved. The CDR3 totals 13 residues. Trimming took 0 bases from V and 5 from J, leaving 7 bases between them. The V gene's germline CDR1 is SGHTA and CDR2 FQGNSA. Full variable domain (remainder filled in from reference TRBV7-2 and TRBJ2-5): GAGVSQSPSNKVTEKGKDVELRCDPISGHTALYWYRQSLGQGLEFLIYFQGNSAPDKSGLPSDRFSAERTGGSVSTLTIQRTQQEDSAVYLCASSLANRETQYFGPGTRLLVL.

The chain links TRBV29-1 to TRBJ2-7; possible D gene TRBD2, 6 bases. The length of the CDR3 is 10 residues. Per the germline V gene, CDR1 is SQVTM and CDR2 is ANQGSEA. The germline V and J ends were trimmed by 6 bases and 5 bases, with 8 bases remaining between them. Here the CDR3 DNA reads TGCAGCGTCGGCGGGGACGAGCAGTACTTC. Amino acids: CSVGGDEQYF.

The gene calls are TRBV4-3 and TRBJ2-4; 13 bases map to TRBD2. The CDR3 runs to 18 residues. The trim removed 3 bases at V and 2 bases at J, leaving 7 bases unmatched. CDR1 and CDR2 (germline): LGHNA, YSLEER. The CDR3 DNA reads as TGCGCCAGCAGCCAGCAAAGGACTAGCGGGAGCTCCAAAAACATTCAGTACTTC. It codes for CASSQQRTSGSSKNIQYF.

The J gene is TRBJ2-7, the V gene TRBV19; 9 bases match TRBD2. CDR1 and CDR2 from the germline V gene are LNHDA and SQIVND (reference sequence). Losses at the gene ends were 6 bases for V and 2 bases for J; bases not matched to a gene: 8. This CDR3 has 15 residues. CDR3 in DNA: TGTGCCAGTAGCCCGATTGAGCGGGGGGCCTACGAGCAGTACTTC. It is translated as CASSPIERGAYEQYF.

As DNA, the CDR3 is TGTGCCAGCAGTGAAAAGCGGCTCCAAGAGACCCAGTACTTC. Its protein is CASSEKRLQETQYF. The J gene is TRBJ2-5, the V gene TRBV6-1, with D perhaps matching TRBD2 (5 bases). The CDR3 contains 14 residues. The germline gives CDR1 MNHNS, CDR2 SASEGT. V was clipped by 2 bases and J by 1 base, with 8 bases between them.

J is TRBJ2-7 and V is TRBV28, with TRBD2 identical over 7 bases. V lost 6 bases to trimming and J lost 7 bases; unmatched junction nucleotides: 15. The CDR3 is 15 residues long. CDR1 and CDR2 from the germline V gene are MDHEN and SYDVKM. CDR3 in amino acids: CASSRPGTTAGEQYF. The CDR3 bases are TGTGCCAGCAGCCGCCCCGGGACTACTGCCGGAGAGCAGTACTTC.

CDR3 in amino acids: CASSSGTANTEAFF. Written as DNA, the CDR3 is TGTGCCAGCAGTTCAGGGACAGCGAACACTGAAGCTTTCTTT. The chain links TRBV27 to TRBJ1-1; TRBD1 aligns across 7 bases. J lost 1 base, V lost 4 bases, and 3 bases had no gene match. Germline assignment: CDR1 MNHEY and CDR2 SMNVEV (reference sequence). This CDR3 has 14 amino acids.

V gene TRBV21-1 combines with J gene TRBJ2-1; the table's TRBD1 call for D was not verified on the DNA. TRBV21-1 is a pseudogene locus. This CDR3 is built from 18 residues. The CDR3 nucleotides are TGTGCCAGCAGCAAAAGAACTTATGGGACAGGGGCCTACAATGAGCAGTTCTTC. This translates into CASSKRTYGTGAYNEQFF.